A single sample gave rise to the 25 T cell receptor beta chains below, sequenced in a study of CD8+CD57+ T cells in acquired aplastic anemia. By flow cytometry, patients selected for sequencing had shown an expansion of CD8+CD57+ cells. Template material for TCR beta VDJ and CDR3 profiling consisted of genomic DNA. TCRdb called the reads again in MiXCR, with one record for every CDR3 protein. The table lists 200,000 to 300,000 distinct CDR3 sequences, approximately 79% of them singletons, with over 35% in the top ten. The sample comprised sorted CD4+, CD8+, or CD8+CD57+ T cells (not recorded which) from PBMCs. Receptors originate from a human donor with aplastic anemia.

This chain links TRBV7-8 with TRBJ2-5; D call uncertain. CDR1 and CDR2 (germline): SGHVS, FQNEAQ. This CDR3 spans 15 amino acids. Trimming left V 0 bases short and J 14 bases short, with 22 bases between. The CDR3 bases are TGTGCCAGCAGCTTAGCGGGAAGTTCCGATACGCCCTATTACTTC. Protein product: CASSLAGSSDTPYYF.

Comment on this clonotype: An end of the junction differs from the germline gene, which may be a read error. The chain is built from TRBV7-2 and TRBJ2-5; 11 nucleotides align to TRBD1. The CDR3 has 14 residues. Germline CDR1 reads SGHTA; CDR2 reads FQGNSA. The CDR3 DNA follows: TGTGCCAGCAGCACGGGGACAGGGGGAAGGAATGAGCAGTTC. This codes for CASSTGTGGRNEQF. The full variable domain, rest sourced from reference TRBV7-2 and TRBJ2-5, is GAGVSQSPSNKVTEKGKDVELRCDPISGHTALYWYRQSLGQGLEFLIYFQGNSAPDKSGLPSDRFSAERTGGSVSTLTIQRTQQEDSAVYLCASSTGTGGRNEQFGPGTRLLVL.

This clonotype occurred a few times. V gene TRBV6-1 combines with J gene TRBJ2-1; D call uncertain. The V and J ends lost 1 base and 6 bases respectively, with 1 base between them. The CDR3 runs to 11 residues. Germline assignment: CDR1 MNHNS and CDR2 SASEGT. This CDR3 is CASSEGNEQFF. As DNA, the CDR3 is TGTGCCAGCAGTGAAGGCAATGAGCAGTTCTTC.

Concerning this clonotype: Germline and junction disagree at one end, which may indicate a read error. J is TRBJ2-3 and V is TRBV7-9; D may match TRBD1 or TRBD2 (6 bases each). The CDR3 loop spans 13 amino acids. Germline V gene lookup returns CDR1 SEHNR and CDR2 FQNEAQ (reference sequence). The CDR3 DNA is TGTGCCAGCGGGGCCGGGGGCCCAGCTTCGGTGTACTTT. Amino acid sequence: CASGAGGPASVYF.

This clonotype was observed many times. J is TRBJ2-1 and V is TRBV5-4, with D possibly matching TRBD2 (6 bases). CDR1 and CDR2 (germline): SGHNT, YYREEE (reference sequence). CDR3 size: 14 residues. V was cut by 0 bases and J by 8 bases, with 12 bases left in between. CDR3 in amino acids: CASSLVGGNHEQFF. As DNA, the CDR3 is TGTGCCAGCAGCTTGGTCGGCGGGAACCATGAGCAGTTCTTC.

About this clonotype: The conserved final phenylalanine or tryptophan is absent from the CDR3, which likely points to a read error. Because the CDR3's place on the DNA is in doubt, the DNA is left out and the CDR3 is given as listed by TCRdb. The rearrangement joins TRBV2 to TRBJ2-3; no DNA check was done on the table's D call, TRBD2. Germline lookup yields CDR1 SNHLY and CDR2 FYNNEI. From its first to its last residue, the CDR3 has 14 amino acids. The CDR3 loop reads CATGTSGDRDEQFL.

Concerning this clonotype: This is likely a read error, given that the CDR3 carries no conserved phenylalanine or tryptophan at its end. The DNA is left out, because the CDR3 cannot be placed on it with certainty; the CDR3 is given as TCRdb lists it. This chain uses TRBV7-2 with TRBJ2-7; the table's D call TRBD1 went unverified against the DNA. Termini included, the CDR3 measures 13 amino acids. Germline V gene data show CDR1 as SGHTA and CDR2 as FQGNSA. Here the CDR3 reads CASSLARERHKYY.

The chain has TRBV7-3 and TRBJ2-3, with a weak D call TRBD2 (7 bases). Germline-derived CDR1 and CDR2 are SGHTA and FQGTGA. Trimming left V 8 bases short and J 13 bases short, with 22 bases between. The CDR3 spans 13 residues. The DNA for the CDR3 is TGTGCCAGCGGGGGCGGGGGCACAGCTATGGAGTATTTT. This gives the protein CASGGGGTAMEYF.

The chain combines TRBV12-3 or TRBV12-4 with TRBJ1-5; D is ambiguous. Trimming shortened V by 6 bases and J by 1 base, and 10 bases separated the two germline ends. The CDR3 spans 14 residues. The CDR3 region is CASSPGPSNQPQHF. The CDR3, as DNA: TGTGCCAGCAGCCCCGGACCGAGCAATCAGCCCCAGCATTTT.

This chain uses TRBV24-1 with TRBJ2-2; no definite D call. The germline V and J ends were trimmed by 5 bases and 1 base, with 7 bases remaining between them. This CDR3 spans 14 amino acids. From germline, CDR1 is KGHDR and CDR2 SFDVKD. The CDR3 loop reads CATSGYVNTGELFF. In nucleotides, the CDR3 is TGTGCCACCAGTGGCTACGTGAACACCGGGGAGCTGTTTTTT.

A word on this clonotype: An end of the junction differs from the germline gene, which may be a read error. The CDR3 reads CASSQDHEGGAYNF. For the CDR3, the DNA is TGTGCCAGCAGCCAAGATCATGAGGGAGGAGCCTACAATTTC. The V gene is TRBV7-9, the J gene TRBJ2-7; D possibly corresponds to TRBD2 (6 bases). The germline CDR1 and CDR2 sequences are SEHNR and FQNEAQ (reference sequence). This CDR3 is 14 amino acids long.

The chain recombines TRBV5-4 with TRBJ2-1; 7 bases line up with TRBD2. With 2 bases clipped from V and 5 bases from J, the junction kept 7 bases outside the gene matches. CDR3 length equals 15 residues. The germline gives CDR1 SGHNT, CDR2 YYREEE (reference sequence). Here the CDR3 DNA reads TGTGCCAGCAGCTTTACTAGCGTACATAACAATGAGCAGTTCTTC. Translated, it gives CASSFTSVHNNEQFF. The full variable domain, in which reference TRBV5-4 and TRBJ2-1 provide the parts outside the CDR3, is ETGVTQSPTHLIKTRGQQVTLRCSSQSGHNTVSWYQQALGQGPQFIFQYYREEENGRGNFPPRFSGLQFPNYSSELNVNALELDDSALYLCASSFTSVHNNEQFFGPGTRLTVL.

V and J are TRBV5-6 and TRBJ2-5, with D perhaps matching TRBD1 or TRBD2 (5 bases each). In germline, CDR1 is SGHDT, CDR2 YYEEEE. V lost 4 bases and J 1 base, leaving 11 bases between the germline ends. The CDR3 has 14 residues. The CDR3 region has the DNA TGTGCCAGCAGCAGGGGCGAGGGCCAAGAGACCCAGTACTTC. Translating it yields CASSRGEGQETQYF.

The V call is TRBV29-1, the J call TRBJ1-1; tentative D call: TRBD1 (5 bases). CDR3 length: 13 amino acids. Germline V gives CDR1 SQVTM, CDR2 ANQGSEA. V shed 3 bases and J shed 4 bases, with 12 bases lying between them. The CDR3 protein is CSVEQGRGTEAFF. CDR3 in DNA: TGCAGCGTTGAGCAGGGAAGGGGCACTGAAGCTTTCTTT.

The chain joins TRBV9 to TRBJ2-3, with D tentatively TRBD1 (5 bases). Gene TRBJ1-5 matches the end of the DNA better, so the J call may be wrong. This CDR3 is built from 14 residues. Germline-derived CDR1 and CDR2 are SGDLS and YYNGEE. CDR3 sequence: CASGLGGGPDTQHF. In DNA, the CDR3 is TGTGCCAGCGGCTTGGGGGGAGGTCCCGATACGCAGCATTTT.

In the case of this clonotype: Germline is not matched at one junction end, which may reflect a read error. J is TRBJ2-3 and V is TRBV7-9; D possibly corresponds to TRBD1 (5 bases). There are 13 residues in the CDR3. Looked up from germline, CDR1 is SEHNR and CDR2 is FQNEAQ (reference sequence). CDR3 sequence: CASSFTGKGTQNF. CDR3 sequence (DNA): TGTGCCAGCAGCTTCACAGGAAAAGGTACGCAGAATTTT.

The chain has TRBV9 and TRBJ1-2; D perhaps matches TRBD1 (5 bases). The CDR3 totals 14 residues. CDR1 is SGDLS, CDR2 YYNGEE, per germline. Trimming removed 4 bases at V and 6 bases at J, with 16 bases between. The CDR3 DNA sequence: TGTGCCAGCAGCCTTGGGCAGGGTAGTAATGGCTACACCTTC. Protein product: CASSLGQGSNGYTF.

This clonotype came up many times. The rearrangement uses TRBV19 and TRBJ2-1; D not resolved. The CDR3 has 13 residues. V was shortened by 3 bases and J by 10 bases, with 13 bases between the two germline ends. Germline assignment: CDR1 LNHDA and CDR2 SQIVND (reference sequence). The CDR3 region is CASSIYLGQEQFF. In nucleotides, the CDR3 is TGTGCCAGTAGTATTTATCTGGGTCAGGAGCAGTTCTTC.

J is TRBJ1-1 and V is TRBV6-1; weak D call: TRBD1 (5 bases). Germline loops: CDR1 MNHNS, CDR2 SASEGT. This CDR3 has 15 amino acids. The germline V and J ends were trimmed by 6 bases and 3 bases, with 17 bases remaining between them. The DNA for the CDR3 is TGTGCCAGCAGCGCAAAATTCACAGGTTACACTGAAGCTTTCTTT. Amino acid sequence: CASSAKFTGYTEAFF.

This sequence joins TRBV9 and TRBJ1-4; 11 bases are a match to TRBD1. The length of the CDR3 is 15 residues. Germline lookup yields CDR1 SGDLS and CDR2 YYNGEE. V lost 3 bases, J lost 6 bases, and 4 bases stayed unmatched. The CDR3 DNA reads TGTGCCAGCAGCGACCGGACAGGGGGCTATGAAAAACTGTTTTTT. Its translation: CASSDRTGGYEKLFF. Full variable domain (outside the CDR3, taken from reference TRBV9 and TRBJ1-4): DSGVTQTPKHLITATGQRVTLRCSPRSGDLSVYWYQQSLDQGLQFLIQYYNGEERAKGNILERFSAQQFPDLHSELNLSSLELGDSALYFCASSDRTGGYEKLFFGSGTQLSVL.

This clonotype was seen many times. The gene calls are TRBV4-3 and TRBJ1-1; possible D gene TRBD1, 5 bases. The V end lost 8 bases, the J end lost 7 bases, and 26 bases lay between the germline ends. The germline V gene has CDR1 LGHNA and CDR2 YSLEER. The length of the CDR3 is 16 residues. The CDR3 region has the DNA TGCGCCAGCCGAACCCGGGACGGAACCTCGGAGGGTGAAGCTTTCTTT. Translated: CASRTRDGTSEGEAFF.

To note about this clonotype: A much larger clonotype is one base distant, so this may be a read error. The limits of the CDR3 on the DNA are not certain, so only TCRdb's listed CDR3 is given. The chain has TRBV9 and TRBJ2-3. The CDR3 adds up to 13 amino acids, both ends counted. Germline lookup yields CDR1 SGDLS and CDR2 YYNGEE. The CDR3 region is CASSDGSATQYFF.

CDR3 nucleotide sequence: TGTGCCAGCAGCTCCGGGCCGACAGGGAACACTGAAGCTTTCTTT. As protein: CASSSGPTGNTEAFF. This rearrangement joins TRBV5-4 to TRBJ1-1, with TRBD1 as a possible D gene (6 bases). Per germline, CDR1 SGHNT and CDR2 YYREEE (reference sequence). The germline V and J ends were trimmed by 3 bases and 1 base, with 13 bases remaining between them. The length of the CDR3 is 15 residues.

Only a few counts were recorded for this clonotype. The germline gene is not matched at one end of the junction; a read error may be the cause. The chain joins TRBV6-5 to TRBJ2-5; 14 bases agree with TRBD2. CDR1 and CDR2 (germline): MNHEY, SVGAGI. This CDR3 has 17 residues. In nucleotides, the CDR3 is TGTGCCATCAGTGAGCAGGGACTAGCGGGGGATAGGGAGACCCAGTACTTC. Protein: CAISEQGLAGDRETQYF.

The genes are TRBV12-3 or TRBV12-4 and TRBJ2-7; 7 bases fit TRBD2. The CDR3 extends over 13 amino acids. V lost 5 bases to trimming and J lost 5 bases; unmatched junction nucleotides: 6. The CDR3 sequence: CASSTTSFHEQYF. The CDR3 coding sequence is TGTGCCAGCAGTACGACTAGCTTCCACGAGCAGTACTTC.